This record looks at one TCR beta chain sequence and its context. Its target is unknown. The data are from a study of T cells in Graves' hyperthyroidism and ophthalmopathy. About the study: Peripheral blood was taken when the disease was first diagnosed, before any treatment began. Study-level findings and limits: Blood also held most thyroid clonotypes expanded beyond 0.001.

TCR beta CDR3 regions were amplified from RNA. A set of HTBI primers served as the primers for a first-round RT-PCR of the TCR CDR3. TCRdb analysed the multiplex PCR reads with MiXCR anew, one entry per CDR3 protein. The data contain about 400,000 distinct CDR3 sequences, just under 15% of them singletons. This CDR3 is built from 11 residues. Germline V gene lookup returns CDR1 DFQATT and CDR2 SNEGSKA (reference sequence). Sequenced material: blood. This sequence joins TRBV20-1 and TRBJ1-4, with D possibly matching TRBD1 (6 bases). The receptor comes from a woman aged 25 to 39 with Graves' hyperthyroidism. This CDR3 reads CSGLQGEKLFF. In nucleotides, the CDR3 is TGCAGCGGATTACAGGGTGAAAAACTGTTTTTT.